The clone carrying this TCR beta chain has just one count. Original handling: Reference gene primer amplification gave estimated nucleated cell counts. TCRdb's copy holds only in-frame clones and misses some; the assay was immunoSEQ multiplex PCR. V and J calls and clone size are as listed in that table; D and trimming were resolved from the DNA. The profile shows roughly 43,000 clones, about 91% of them singletons. The germline V gene encodes CDR1 GTSNPN and CDR2 SVGIG (reference sequence). There are 14 residues in the CDR3. J gave up 7 bases and V 0 bases, and 8 bases lay outside the gene matches. The sample belongs to a study of blood T cell repertoires in COVID-19. At the level of the study: The United States, Italy and Spain were the sources of the acute and convalescent COVID-19 samples.

Material for sequencing was peripheral blood. This clonotype originated in a human donor in a cohort sampled during active COVID-19. This chain uses TRBV30 with TRBJ2-7, with 8 bases identical to TRBD2. The CDR3 reads CAWSVRGGGREQYF. CDR3 in DNA: TGTGCCTGGAGTGTACGGGGCGGGGGGCGTGAGCAGTACTTC.